Following are 18 T cell receptor beta chains from one sample sequenced in a study of tumor-infiltrating lymphocytes in primary liver carcinoma. From unsorted bulk tissue weighing roughly 17-32 mg, DNA and RNA were co-extracted. TCR beta cDNA was made from approximately 500 ng total RNA with a constant-region primer. TCR beta libraries came from three nested multiplex PCR rounds using slightly modified ARM-PCR. PCR rounds one and two used TRBV1-TRBV30 forward primers with a C-beta reverse primer for around 11 cycles each. TCRdb used MiXCR to reprocess the multiplex PCR reads, holding one entry per CDR3 protein. Among 95,000 to 150,000 distinct CDR3 sequences listed, around 64% were seen once. Sequenced material: liver tumor tissue from sampling region 3. As for subset: tumor region T3, left-lateral pole. The receptors were sampled from a woman in her fifties or sixties with primary liver carcinoma and hepatitis B virus infection.

On this clonotype itself: Its ends do not fully match the called genes, so a read error is possible. The chain employs TRBV29-1 and TRBJ1-3, with a possible D match to TRBD1 (5 bases). The CDR3 contains 13 residues. The germline V gene encodes CDR1 SQVTM and CDR2 ANQGSEA. CDR3 in DNA: TGTAACGTTGATGTCGGGGGTGGAAACACCATATATTTT. Residues: CNVDVGGGNTIYF. The whole variable domain, filled in from reference TRBV29-1 and TRBJ1-3, reads SAVISQKPSRDICQRGTSLTIQCQVDSQVTMMFWYRQQPGQSLTLIATANQGSEATYESGFVIDKFPISRPNLTFSTLTVSNMSPEDSSIYLCNVDVGGGNTIYFGEGSWLTVV.

The table lists this clonotype with a few counts. A much larger clone differs by one base, so this may be a read error. The V gene is TRBV4-2, the J gene TRBJ1-2; D is possibly TRBD1 (5 bases). V lost 4 bases and J lost 6, with 15 bases in between. The CDR3 is 14 amino acids. Per germline, CDR1 LGHNA and CDR2 YNFKEQ. DNA for the CDR3: TGTGCCAGCAGCCCCTATCGGGGGATTAATGGCTACACCTTC. This gives the protein CASSPYRGINGYTF.

The rearrangement joins TRBV5-8 to TRBJ2-7; D remains unclear. The CDR3 spans 15 residues. The V gene lost 2 bases and the J gene lost 3 bases, with 15 bases spanning the gap. Germline CDR1 is SGHTS and CDR2 is YDEGEE. Written as DNA, the CDR3 is TGTGCCAGCAGCTTCTCTTCAGTCGGCGGCTACGAGCAGTACTTC. Amino acid sequence: CASSFSSVGGYEQYF.

In this sample, this clonotype turned up many times. The chain uses TRBV6-1 and TRBJ1-4; TRBD1 is a possible D gene (6 bases). The CDR3 contains 15 residues. The V gene's germline CDR1 is MNHNS and CDR2 SASEGT. Trimming cost V 6 bases and J 4 bases, with 15 bases left between them. CDR3 DNA: TGTGCCAGCAGAGACGGACAGAGCGGTAATGAAAAACTGTTTTTT. Protein sequence: CASRDGQSGNEKLFF.

With regard to this clonotype: A much larger clone lies one base from this, so it may be a read error. The V call is TRBV10-2, the J call TRBJ1-2; possibly TRBD1 for D (5 bases). The length of the CDR3 is 14 residues. Germline V gene data show CDR1 as WSHSY and CDR2 as SAAADI. CDR3 loop: CASGEPGSNYGYTF. The CDR3 DNA is TGCGCCAGCGGTGAGCCAGGGAGTAACTATGGCTACACCTTC.

A word on this clonotype: In this CDR3 the conserved last residue, phenylalanine or tryptophan, is missing, so a read error is likely. The DNA is left out, because the CDR3 cannot be placed on it with certainty; the CDR3 is given as TCRdb lists it. The chain links TRBV5-1 to TRBJ2-5; the table's D call TRBD2 went unverified against the DNA. Germline V gene sequence: CDR1 SGHRS, CDR2 YFSETQ. Including both end residues, the CDR3 is 14 amino acids long. The CDR3 here is CASSIRGPPETQYS.

Notes on this clonotype: The junction differs from germline at one of its ends, possibly a read error. The gene calls are TRBV11-1 and TRBJ2-3, with 7 bases matching TRBD2. Germline V lookup: CDR1 SGHAT, CDR2 FQDESV (reference sequence). The CDR3 runs 14 residues. CDR3 in amino acids: CASGLRQHAGESHF. The CDR3 nucleotides are TGTGCCAGCGGCCTAAGGCAACATGCGGGAGAGTCTCACTTT. The variable domain in full, with the rest retrieved from reference TRBV11-1 and TRBJ2-3, is EAEVAQSPRYKITEKSQAVAFWCDPISGHATLYWYRQILGQGPELLVQFQDESVVDDSQLPKDRFSAERLKGVDSTLKIQPAELGDSAMYLCASGLRQHAGESHFGPGTRLTVL.

With respect to this clonotype: Because the CDR3 is missing its conserved closing phenylalanine or tryptophan, this is likely a read error. Because the CDR3's place on the DNA is in doubt, the DNA is left out and the CDR3 is given as listed by TCRdb. The V gene is TRBV11-2, the J gene TRBJ2-2. The CDR3 is 14 residues long, counting both termini. Germline values: CDR1 SGHAT, CDR2 FQNNGV. The CDR3 sequence: CASSFSVFTGELFL.

V gene TRBV29-1 combines with J gene TRBJ1-1, with a possible D match to TRBD1 (5 bases). Germline CDR1 is SQVTM and CDR2 is ANQGSEA. Trimming removed 8 bases at V and 5 bases at J, with 18 bases between. CDR3 size: 13 residues. CDR3 sequence: CSTQGARKTEAFF. The CDR3 bases are TGCAGCACCCAGGGAGCTCGAAAAACTGAAGCTTTCTTT. The full variable domain, completed using reference TRBV29-1 and TRBJ1-1, is SAVISQKPSRDICQRGTSLTIQCQVDSQVTMMFWYRQQPGQSLTLIATANQGSEATYESGFVIDKFPISRPNLTFSTLTVSNMSPEDSSIYLCSTQGARKTEAFFGQGTRLTVV.

The chain carries TRBV11-3 and TRBJ2-7, with 7 bases identical to TRBD1. CDR1 is SGHNT, CDR2 YENEEA, per germline. The CDR3 covers 15 residues. The J segment lost 5 bases and the V segment lost 4 bases, leaving 11 bases of the junction unmatched. The CDR3 coding sequence is TGTGCCAGCAGCTCCCACTGTGCAGGGGGACACGAGCAGTACTTC. Translated, it gives CASSSHCAGGHEQYF.

With regard to this clonotype: One end of the junction varies from germline; a read error may be responsible. V usage is TRBV25-1 and J usage is TRBJ2-7; D call uncertain. Germline values: CDR1 MGHDK, CDR2 SYGVNS. This CDR3 has 12 amino acids. The CDR3 loop is CASSLASYGQYF. As DNA, the CDR3 is TGTGCCAGCAGTTTAGCCTCCTACGGGCAGTACTTC.

Remarks on this clonotype: The CDR3 does not end in the conserved phenylalanine or tryptophan, so this is likely a read error. This sequence joins TRBV30 and TRBJ2-7; no definite D call. CDR1 is GTSNPN and CDR2 is SVGIG in the germline V gene (reference sequence). The V gene lost 1 base and the J gene lost 6 bases, with 10 bases spanning the gap. This CDR3 region has 12 residues. CDR3: CAWSEPRCEQYL. The CDR3 DNA sequence: TGTGCCTGGAGTGAACCCCGATGCGAGCAGTACCTC.

The chain joins TRBV28 to TRBJ1-1, with no clear D. Trimming took 7 bases from V and 6 from J, leaving 12 bases between them. The CDR3 spans 12 residues. The V gene's germline CDR1 is MDHEN and CDR2 SYDVKM. CDR3 region: CASTSLPPEAFF. CDR3 DNA sequence: TGTGCCAGCACCTCACTGCCCCCTGAAGCTTTCTTT.

The count of this clonotype is one. The chain uses TRBV4-2 and TRBJ1-2; no clear D gene. The V end was cut by 0 bases, the J end by 5 bases, with 13 bases between. This CDR3 has 15 residues. The germline V gene encodes CDR1 LGHNA and CDR2 YNFKEQ. The CDR3 region is CASSQEQFSSYGYTF. CDR3 coding DNA: TGTGCCAGCAGCCAAGAACAGTTCTCGAGTTATGGCTACACCTTC.

V and J are TRBV19 and TRBJ2-7, with a weak D call TRBD1 (5 bases). Trimming shortened V by 5 bases and J by 3 bases, and 11 bases separated the two germline ends. The CDR3 spans 13 residues. Germline V gene lookup returns CDR1 LNHDA and CDR2 SQIVND (reference sequence). The CDR3 coding sequence is TGTGCCAGTAGTTATGCAGGGAACTACGAGCAGTACTTC. This gives the protein CASSYAGNYEQYF.

Of note for this clonotype: A clone one base away is much larger, so this may be a read error. The CDR3 nucleotides are TGTGCCAGCAGCTCACAGAGGGTGGCCACCGGGGAGCTGTTTTTT. Residues: CASSSQRVATGELFF. This chain connects TRBV6-1 to TRBJ2-2, with D tentatively TRBD2 (5 bases). V was clipped by 6 bases and J by 4 bases, with 15 bases between them. The CDR3 runs 15 residues. CDR1 and CDR2 (germline): MNHNS, SASEGT.

V is TRBV6-2 or TRBV6-3 and J is TRBJ2-2; the match to TRBD1 covers 9 bases. Losses at the gene ends were 11 bases for V and 4 bases for J; bases not matched to a gene: 14. CDR3 size: 16 residues. Per the germline V gene, CDR1 is MNHEY and CDR2 is SVGEGT. The CDR3 bases are TGTGCCTGTAGTTACTCGCCGGGACAGGGCACCGGGGAGCTGTTTTTT. Its translation: CACSYSPGQGTGELFF.

To note about this clonotype: The CDR3 does not end in the conserved phenylalanine or tryptophan, so this is likely a read error. This rearrangement joins TRBV7-2 to TRBJ2-1; 11 bases align to TRBD2. The length of the CDR3 is 16 residues. Germline V lookup: CDR1 SGHTA, CDR2 FQGNSA. The CDR3 sequence: CAISLAGTSGINEQFL. The CDR3 nucleotides read TGTGCCATCAGCCTTGCCGGGACTAGCGGAATCAATGAGCAGTTCCTC.